These T cell receptor beta chains were read from a single sample in a study of T cell changes during pregnancy in multiple sclerosis. TCRdb's copy holds only in-frame clones and misses some; the assay was immunoSEQ multiplex PCR. The data hold over 45,000 clones, with approximately 90% observed a single time. The sample here was peripheral blood, taken in the first trimester of pregnancy. Receptors originate from a female donor with multiple sclerosis, enrolled in a pregnancy study. CDR3s include the opening cysteine and the closing phenylalanine or tryptophan. The D gene is left open where the match is weak. The size of a clone is reported for some rows only, either as once, few or many, or as a class for expanded clones.

TGTGCCAGCAAGGACAGGGAGGCCACTGAAGCTTTCTTT | CASKDREATEAFF | TRBV6-1 | . | TRBJ1-1 | TRBD1
TGTGCCAGCAGCTCGCTCGGGACAGGGGGCTTCGGGAACACTGAAGCTTTCTTT | CASSSLGTGGFGNTEAFF | TRBV11-2 | few | TRBJ1-1 | TRBD1
TGTGCCAGCAGCGGAAGTGGCCCCACAGGGTCCTACGAGCAGTACTTC | CASSGSGPTGSYEQYF | TRBV7-9 | once | TRBJ2-7 | .
TGCGCCAGCAGTCTACACAGGGGGCATGTATCCTGTGGCTACACCTTC | CASSLHRGHVSCGYTF | TRBV10-1 | once | TRBJ1-2 | TRBD1
TGTGCCACCAGCAGGGGGGGGCTAACCAACACTGAAGCTTTCTTT | CATSRGGLTNTEAFF | TRBV15 | few | TRBJ1-1 | .
TGTGCCTGGAGTGTACGGGGGATAGATTCACCCCTCCACTTT | CAWSVRGIDSPLHF | TRBV30 | few | TRBJ1-6 | .
TGTGCCAGCAGCCCCCTTAGTTGGGGGGATGGTCAGCCCCAGCATTTT | CASSPLSWGDGQPQHF | TRBV6-6 | many | TRBJ1-5 | .
TGTGCCAGTAGTAGAAGGCTAGCGGGGGGGCGGTACGAGCAGTACTTC | CASSRRLAGGRYEQYF | TRBV19 | . | TRBJ2-7 | TRBD2
TGTGCCAGCACCCAGGCGGGGGCGAACACTGAAGCTTTCTTT | CASTQAGANTEAFF | TRBV7-9 | . | TRBJ1-1 | .
TGCGCCAGCAGCCCCGGTGGGGGGACCGTAGACATTCAGTACTTC | CASSPGGGTVDIQYF | TRBV5-1 | . | TRBJ2-4 | .
TGTGCTAGTGGTACGGACAGCGATAATTCACCCCTCCACTTT | CASGTDSDNSPLHF | TRBV12-5 | . | TRBJ1-6 | .
TGTGCCAGCAGCGCCCCACAGGGTACTGGAAACACCATATATTTT | CASSAPQGTGNTIYF | TRBV9 | . | TRBJ1-3 | .
TGTGCCAGCACGCCGGGACAGTCGGGTGGCTACACCTTC | CASTPGQSGGYTF | TRBV7-9 | . | TRBJ1-2 | TRBD1
TGTGCCTGGAGTCGGGGACAGGGGAGTGGTGAAAAACTGTTTTTT | CAWSRGQGSGEKLFF | TRBV30 | . | TRBJ1-4 | TRBD1
TGTGCCAGCAGCGTAACAGGTTCGAACACTGAAGCTTTCTTT | CASSVTGSNTEAFF | TRBV9 | . | TRBJ1-1 | .
TGTGCCAGCATTCCAGGTTGGGCAGAGTCTCAGCCCCAGCATTTT | CASIPGWAESQPQHF | TRBV21-1 | . | TRBJ1-5 | .
TGTGCCAGCGCGGTGCGGCCCGGGGATTCACCCCTCCACTTT | CASAVRPGDSPLHF | TRBV9 | few | TRBJ1-6 | .
TGTGCCACCAGCAGAGGGGTAGCATCCTACGAGCAGTACTTC | CATSRGVASYEQYF | TRBV15 | once | TRBJ2-7 | .
TGTGCCACCAAAATTACAGGAACGTTCACAGATACGCAGTATTTT | CATKITGTFTDTQYF | TRBV2 | . | TRBJ2-3 | .
TGCGCCAGCGGGGCACCTACTAGCACAGATACGCAGTATTTT | CASGAPTSTDTQYF | TRBV5-1 | . | TRBJ2-3 | .
TGCGCCAGCAGCCAAGATTCTGGACGCGGGCTCGTTTCGGGCACTGAAGCTTTCTTT | CASSQDSGRGLVSGTEAFF | TRBV4-3 | . | TRBJ1-1 | .
TGTGCCAGCAGCTTGATAGCGATTGAGGCGGAGACCCAGTACTTC | CASSLIAIEAETQYF | TRBV7-9 | . | TRBJ2-5 | .
TGCGCCAGCAGCCCTACACTAGGTCGAGGAATCACTGAAGCTTTCTTT | CASSPTLGRGITEAFF | TRBV5-1 | . | TRBJ1-1 | .
TGTGCCAGTAGCCCGGACAGGCCTTATCAGCCCCAGCATTTT | CASSPDRPYQPQHF | TRBV19 | . | TRBJ1-5 | TRBD1
TGTGCCAGCAGCTTGGGAATGGGAGGACCCCTCCACTTT | CASSLGMGGPLHF | TRBV5-6 | once | TRBJ1-6 | .
TGTGCCAGCAGCTTAGCGCCGGGACAAACAACCGGCTACACCTTC | CASSLAPGQTTGYTF | TRBV7-2 | . | TRBJ1-2 | .
TGTGCCAGCAGTTTCTTCACCGGGACAGTGGGCGATGAGCAGTTCTTC | CASSFFTGTVGDEQFF | TRBV6-6 | once | TRBJ2-1 | TRBD1
TGTGCCAGCAGCCTCGGGACTAGCGGGGGCGGGTACGAGCAGTACTTC | CASSLGTSGGGYEQYF | TRBV7-2 | . | TRBJ2-7 | TRBD2
TGTGCCAGTAGTGCGCACAGGGGGTACAGCAATCAGCCCCAGCATTTT | CASSAHRGYSNQPQHF | TRBV19 | . | TRBJ1-5 | TRBD1
TGCGCCAGCAGCTTGCTACCCACAGGTATTTTCTCTACCTACAATGAGCAGTTCTTC | CASSLLPTGIFSTYNEQFF | TRBV5-1 | . | TRBJ2-1 | .
TGTGCCAGCTCACAGGGACTAGCGGAATACAATGAGCAGTTCTTC | CASSQGLAEYNEQFF | TRBV18 | . | TRBJ2-1 | TRBD2
TGCGCCAGCAGTGATCGACTAGATACAATGAGTGGGCAGTTCTTC | CASSDRLDTMSGQFF | TRBV10-1 | . | TRBJ2-1 | .
TGTGCCAGCAGGTCTCCAGGGGGCGAAAGTAATTCACCCCTCCACTTT | CASRSPGGESNSPLHF | TRBV2 | once | TRBJ1-6 | TRBD1
TGTGCAAGTCCCAGACAGGGTATCGCCTACTACGAGCAGTACTTC | CASPRQGIAYYEQYF | TRBV12-2 | . | TRBJ2-7 | .
TGTGCCAGCAGTGAATGGGAGGACCCACGCTCAGCTTTCTTT | CASSEWEDPRSAFF | TRBV25-1 | . | TRBJ1-1 | .
TGTGCCAGCAGCTTAACGTCGGACAGGGGAATGGGCTACACCTTC | CASSLTSDRGMGYTF | TRBV7-3 | . | TRBJ1-2 | TRBD1
TGTGCCAGGGGAGAAAACTCTATTGGCTACACCTTC | CARGENSIGYTF | TRBV21-1 | . | TRBJ1-2 | .
TGCGCCAGCAGCTTGGGAGGTCTGGAGGGTCAGTACTTC | CASSLGGLEGQYF | TRBV5-1 | . | TRBJ2-4 | .
TGCGCCAGCAGCTTGCAGGGAGGGAACACTGAAGCTTTCTTT | CASSLQGGNTEAFF | TRBV5-1 | once | TRBJ1-1 | .
TGTGCCAGCAGCCCATGGGCGGGGGGTTTTAATGAAAAACTGTTTTTT | CASSPWAGGFNEKLFF | TRBV11-2 | . | TRBJ1-4 | .
TGTGCCAGCAGTCCCGACAGGGAAGAGACCCAGTACTTC | CASSPDREETQYF | TRBV6-5 | . | TRBJ2-5 | TRBD1
TGTGCCAGCAGCTTGGCCAGCAGGGTCCAAAAAGCTTTCTTT | CASSLASRVQKAFF | TRBV5-8 | . | TRBJ1-1 | .
TGTGCCAGCAGCATCGACAGGGGGCCTGTTGCAACTAATGAAAAACTGTTTTTT | CASSIDRGPVATNEKLFF | TRBV2 | few | TRBJ1-4 | TRBD1
TGCGCCAGCAGCTTGGGGGGCGATATCAGCAATCAGCCCCAGCATTTT | CASSLGGDISNQPQHF | TRBV5-1 | . | TRBJ1-5 | .
TGCGCCAGCAGCCAAGATATTATGATCGGCAGGAATACACACAATGAGCAGTTCTTC | CASSQDIMIGRNTHNEQFF | TRBV4-3 | few | TRBJ2-1 | .
TGTGCCAGCAGCCGCGGGGTGGGGGACAGGGATGAGGGCTACACCTTC | CASSRGVGDRDEGYTF | TRBV4-2 | . | TRBJ1-2 | TRBD1